The 12 T cell receptor beta chains below come from one sample, sequenced in a study of beta chain features in type 1 diabetes (dated by TCRdb to about 2018). Preparation of the library involved the immunoSEQ multiplex PCR assay. All of the isolated RNA was reverse transcribed with the High Capacity cDNA Reverse Transcription Kit, so expressed TCRB transcripts were sequenced. The source is immuneACCESS, and TCRdb retained only in-frame sequences with V and J called. Part of the clones is not carried over; for the studies checked, unresolved V genes explain less than half of this, and the remainder is unexplained. The table for this sample lists over 350,000 clones; about 15% of them were counted only once. The top ten hold 0.019% of the sample. Sequenced material: naive CD4+ T cells from blood. Explained via the paper, the cell subset or site label denotes: true naive CD4+ T cells. The receptors were gathered from a woman between 18 and 30 years old in good health.

This chain connects TRBV7-2 to TRBJ2-1; TRBD2 might be the D (6 bases). Germline V gene sequence: CDR1 SGHTA, CDR2 FQGNSA. There are 14 residues in the CDR3. V lost 2 bases and J lost 8, with 13 bases in between. The CDR3 sequence is CASSLITSFYEQFF. Here the CDR3 DNA reads TGTGCCAGCAGCTTAATTACTAGCTTCTATGAGCAGTTCTTC.

CDR3 loop: CSVSSGTNQETQYF. The CDR3 DNA reads as TGCAGCGTTTCTAGCGGGACCAACCAAGAGACCCAGTACTTC. The rearrangement uses TRBV29-1 and TRBJ2-5, with 9 positions matching TRBD2. The trim removed 5 bases at V and 0 bases at J, leaving 4 bases unmatched. Germline values: CDR1 SQVTM, CDR2 ANQGSEA. This CDR3 is 14 amino acids long.

The genes are TRBV27 and TRBJ1-1; no clear D. Germline V gives CDR1 MNHEY, CDR2 SMNVEV (reference sequence). Trimming cost V 7 bases and J 1 base, with 13 bases left between them. This CDR3 has 14 residues. CDR3 coding DNA: TGTGCCAGCACGGGAGGATTGGGGAACACTGAAGCTTTCTTT. Residues: CASTGGLGNTEAFF.

This clone was counted between two and nine times. The V gene is TRBV29-1, the J gene TRBJ1-5; TRBD1 is a possible D gene (6 bases). CDR1 and CDR2 from the germline V gene are SQVTM and ANQGSEA. This CDR3 is built from 14 residues. Trimming removed 6 bases at V and 6 bases at J, with 18 bases between. CDR3 DNA: TGCAGCGTCGCTGCAGGGGAACTCGGTCAGCCCCAGCATTTT. It yields the protein CSVAAGELGQPQHF.

The chain couples TRBV29-1 to TRBJ2-1; D not certain. V lost 4 bases to trimming and J lost 0 bases, with 7 bases between them. Germline V gene sequence: CDR1 SQVTM, CDR2 ANQGSEA. This CDR3 contains 13 residues. CDR3 sequence reads: CSVVVASYNEQFF. The CDR3 DNA reads as TGCAGCGTTGTAGTCGCCTCCTACAATGAGCAGTTCTTC.

The table lists this clone with a few counts. The V gene is TRBV7-8, the J gene TRBJ2-7, with TRBD2 identical over 10 bases. CDR1 and CDR2 (germline): SGHVS, FQNEAQ. This CDR3 spans 18 amino acids. The V gene end was trimmed by 4 bases and the J gene end by 7 bases; junction bases not matched to a gene: 19. CDR3 sequence: CASSSTRLAGAGLGEQYF. The CDR3 DNA follows: TGTGCCAGCAGCTCCACACGGCTAGCGGGAGCAGGCTTAGGGGAGCAGTACTTC.

This clone occurred a few times. CDR3 loop: CASSQRVVYNEQFF. The CDR3 DNA is TGTGCCAGCAGTCAGCGGGTAGTTTACAATGAGCAGTTCTTC. The rearrangement joins TRBV2 to TRBJ2-1, with D possibly matching TRBD2 (6 bases). Germline CDR1 reads SNHLY; CDR2 reads FYNNEI. The CDR3 sequence is 14 residues long. V was trimmed by 5 bases and J by 4 bases, leaving 12 bases between them.

J is TRBJ1-5 and V is TRBV6-6; 7 bases line up with TRBD1. The germline gives CDR1 MNHNY, CDR2 SVGAGI (reference sequence). The length of the CDR3 is 15 residues. With 2 bases clipped from V and 2 bases from J, the junction kept 3 bases outside the gene matches. CDR3 nucleotides: TGTGCCAGCAGTTACGCCGACAGGGGCAATCAGCCCCAGCATTTT. Residues: CASSYADRGNQPQHF.

V and J are TRBV11-3 and TRBJ2-1, with 7 positions matching TRBD1. The germline V gene has CDR1 SGHNT and CDR2 YENEEA. The CDR3 loop spans 13 amino acids. V shed 5 bases and J 6 bases; nucleotides not matched to a gene: 4. CDR3 in DNA: TGTGCCAGCAGCGTACAGGGGTTCAATGAGCAGTTCTTC. Encoded protein: CASSVQGFNEQFF. The full variable domain, completed using reference TRBV11-3 and TRBJ2-1, is EAGVVQSPRYKIIEKKQPVAFWCNPISGHNTLYWYLQNLGQGPELLIRYENEEAVDDSQLPKDRFSAERLKGVDSTLKIQPAELGDSAVYLCASSVQGFNEQFFGPGTRLTVL.

This clone was observed a few times. The chain has TRBV7-9 and TRBJ2-6; TRBD2 agrees at 10 bases. This CDR3 region has 18 residues. V shed 3 bases, J shed 2 bases, and the junction held 7 bases outside the gene matches. Germline V gene lookup returns CDR1 SEHNR and CDR2 FQNEAQ (reference sequence). The CDR3 nucleotides are TGTGCCAGCAGCTTCCGGGCTAGCGGGAGAACTGGGGCCAACGTCCTGACTTTC. Its protein product is CASSFRASGRTGANVLTF.

There are a few counts of this clone. The genes are TRBV9 and TRBJ2-1; 8 bases line up with TRBD1. Trimming took 4 bases from V and 0 from J; bases not matched to a gene: 6. This CDR3 contains 16 residues. The germline gives CDR1 SGDLS, CDR2 YYNGEE. The CDR3 region has the DNA TGTGCCAGCAGCTCCCGACAGGGGAACTCCTACAATGAGCAGTTCTTC. This sequence encodes CASSSRQGNSYNEQFF.

J is TRBJ1-1 and V is TRBV7-9; D is unclear. CDR1 is SEHNR and CDR2 is FQNEAQ in the germline V gene (reference sequence). Deletions cut 1 base from V and 5 bases from J, with 11 bases between. This CDR3 is built from 14 residues. CDR3 nucleotide sequence: TGTGCCAGCAGCTTAGGTGCGGGTCGGACTGAAGCTTTCTTT. Amino acid sequence: CASSLGAGRTEAFF.